Sequencing of this T cell receptor beta chain was carried out in a study of blood T cell repertoires in COVID-19. Study information: COVID-19 samples from acute and convalescent phases originated in the United States, Italy and Spain. PBMCs, B-cell-depleted T cells, or T cells provided the cDNA or gDNA that made up the material.

Measured with immunoSEQ multiplex PCR; TCRdb has only the in-frame clones, and not every one. The table shows fewer than 120,000 clones, with roughly 80% occurring only once. V dropped 4 bases and J dropped 5 bases, with 11 bases sitting between them. The CDR3 spans 13 residues. The germline V gene has CDR1 SQVTM and CDR2 ANQGSEA. The TCR originated in a woman in her sixties or seventies with acute or convalescent COVID-19. The rearrangement joins TRBV29-1 to TRBJ1-4; D perhaps matches TRBD1 (5 bases). Material for sequencing was peripheral blood. CDR3 amino acids: CSVAQGLNEKLFF. CDR3 DNA sequence: TGCAGCGTTGCCCAGGGTCTGAATGAAAAACTGTTTTTT.